The rows below give T cell receptor beta chains drawn from one sample of a study of cytomegalovirus exposure and HLA in healthy donors. The protocol was immunoSEQ multiplex PCR, while the TCRdb copy is restricted to in-frame clones and leaves out a portion. This table holds roughly 200,000 clones, 75% to 90% found once. Sequenced sample: PBMCs. These receptors were obtained from a woman under 30 in good health and CMV-seronegative. CDR3s include the opening cysteine and the closing phenylalanine or tryptophan. The order of the fields is CDR3 protein, CDR3 DNA, D gene, clone size, V gene, J gene, CDR3 length. The D gene is left open where the match is weak. A clone size is listed for some rows: how often the clone was seen (once, few, many), or a class if it is expanded.

cdr3_aa: CASSRNTGRESPLHF; cdr3_nt: TGTGCCAGCAGTAGAAACACAGGGAGGGAATCACCCCTCCACTTT; d_call: -; clone_size: once; v_call: TRBV6-6; j_call: TRBJ1-6; cdr3_length: 15
cdr3_aa: CASSAAQGLKETQYF; cdr3_nt: TGTGCCAGCAGCGCCGCACAGGGTTTGAAAGAGACCCAGTACTTC; d_call: -; clone_size: -; v_call: TRBV9; j_call: TRBJ2-5; cdr3_length: 15
cdr3_aa: CASSLRGGSGNTIYF; cdr3_nt: TGTGCCAGCAGCTTAAGGGGGGGATCTGGAAACACCATATATTTT; d_call: -; clone_size: -; v_call: TRBV7-6; j_call: TRBJ1-3; cdr3_length: 15
cdr3_aa: CASSEVLAREQFF; cdr3_nt: TGTGCCAGCAGTGAAGTACTAGCGCGCGAGCAGTTCTTC; d_call: TRBD2; clone_size: -; v_call: TRBV6-4; j_call: TRBJ2-1; cdr3_length: 13
cdr3_aa: CASSPYPRQGLSYEQYF; cdr3_nt: TGTGCCAGCAGCCCGTACCCCAGACAGGGCCTCTCCTACGAGCAGTACTTC; d_call: TRBD1; clone_size: -; v_call: TRBV11-2; j_call: TRBJ2-7; cdr3_length: 17
cdr3_aa: CASSQDAGGYGYTF; cdr3_nt: TGCGCCAGCAGCCAAGATGCGGGCGGGTATGGCTACACCTTC; d_call: -; clone_size: -; v_call: TRBV4-3; j_call: TRBJ1-2; cdr3_length: 14
cdr3_aa: CASSTRWGRKEAQHF; cdr3_nt: TGTGCCAGCAGCACCCGGTGGGGGCGGAAAGAGGCCCAGCATTTT; d_call: -; clone_size: -; v_call: TRBV5-8; j_call: TRBJ1-5; cdr3_length: 15
cdr3_aa: CASSQLSGVNIQYF; cdr3_nt: TGTGCCAGCAGCCAACTCTCAGGGGTCAACATTCAGTACTTC; d_call: -; clone_size: -; v_call: TRBV4-2; j_call: TRBJ2-4; cdr3_length: 14
cdr3_aa: CASSDLGQGHNSPLHF; cdr3_nt: TGTGCCAGCAGTGACCTGGGACAGGGGCATAATTCACCCCTCCACTTT; d_call: TRBD1; clone_size: -; v_call: TRBV6-1; j_call: TRBJ1-6; cdr3_length: 16
cdr3_aa: CASSQDRAGTISNQPQHF; cdr3_nt: TGCGCCAGCAGCCAAGATCGGGCAGGGACTATTAGCAATCAGCCCCAGCATTTT; d_call: -; clone_size: -; v_call: TRBV4-1; j_call: TRBJ1-5; cdr3_length: 18
cdr3_aa: CASSLVRSGASYEQYF; cdr3_nt: TGCGCCAGCAGCTTGGTTAGGTCAGGTGCGTCCTACGAGCAGTACTTC; d_call: -; clone_size: -; v_call: TRBV5-1; j_call: TRBJ2-7; cdr3_length: 16
cdr3_aa: CASSWTGVLLYGYTF; cdr3_nt: TGCGCCAGCAGCTGGACAGGCGTTTTGCTCTATGGCTACACCTTC; d_call: TRBD1; clone_size: -; v_call: TRBV5-1; j_call: TRBJ1-2; cdr3_length: 15
cdr3_aa: CASSPTSGSRDTQYF; cdr3_nt: TGTGCCAGCAGTCCAACTAGCGGTTCACGAGATACGCAGTATTTT; d_call: TRBD2; clone_size: -; v_call: TRBV6-1; j_call: TRBJ2-3; cdr3_length: 15
cdr3_aa: CASSSGYNEQFF; cdr3_nt: TGTGCCAGCAGTTCCGGGTACAATGAGCAGTTCTTC; d_call: -; clone_size: -; v_call: TRBV2; j_call: TRBJ2-1; cdr3_length: 12
cdr3_aa: CASSPDPGGNQPQHF; cdr3_nt: TGTGCCAGCAGTCCTGACCCCGGGGGCAATCAGCCCCAGCATTTT; d_call: -; clone_size: -; v_call: TRBV6-6; j_call: TRBJ1-5; cdr3_length: 15
cdr3_aa: CASSQGSGGYYEQYF; cdr3_nt: TGCGCCAGCAGCCAAGGCAGCGGGGGGTACTACGAGCAGTACTTC; d_call: TRBD2; clone_size: -; v_call: TRBV4-3; j_call: TRBJ2-7; cdr3_length: 15
cdr3_aa: CASSPLGGGPSTDTQYF; cdr3_nt: TGTGCCAGCTCACCACTGGGCGGGGGCCCTAGCACAGATACGCAGTATTTT; d_call: -; clone_size: -; v_call: TRBV18; j_call: TRBJ2-3; cdr3_length: 17
cdr3_aa: CASSAYTGGRNTIYF; cdr3_nt: TGTGCCAGCAGCGCATATACAGGGGGCAGAAACACCATATATTTT; d_call: TRBD1; clone_size: few; v_call: TRBV9; j_call: TRBJ1-3; cdr3_length: 15
cdr3_aa: CASSLGVGLTYEQYF; cdr3_nt: TGTGCCAGCAGCTTAGGGGTGGGACTTACCTACGAGCAGTACTTC; d_call: -; clone_size: -; v_call: TRBV7-2; j_call: TRBJ2-7; cdr3_length: 15
cdr3_aa: CATSRKAGGTSIETQYF; cdr3_nt: TGTGCCACCAGCAGAAAGGCGGGGGGGACGTCAATCGAGACCCAGTACTTC; d_call: TRBD2; clone_size: -; v_call: TRBV15; j_call: TRBJ2-5; cdr3_length: 17
cdr3_aa: CASSEDRLSNYGYTF; cdr3_nt: TGTGCCAGCAGTGAAGACAGGCTCTCAAACTATGGCTACACCTTC; d_call: -; clone_size: -; v_call: TRBV2; j_call: TRBJ1-2; cdr3_length: 15
cdr3_aa: CASSLTSGELFF; cdr3_nt: TGTGCCAGCAGCTTAACAAGCGGGGAGCTGTTTTTT; d_call: -; clone_size: once; v_call: TRBV7-6; j_call: TRBJ2-2; cdr3_length: 12
cdr3_aa: CASRVLAGGLGNGTGELFF; cdr3_nt: TGTGCCAGCAGGGTCCTAGCGGGAGGCCTCGGGAACGGCACCGGGGAGCTGTTTTTT; d_call: TRBD2; clone_size: -; v_call: TRBV2; j_call: TRBJ2-2; cdr3_length: 19
cdr3_aa: CASRSRTGDPYGYTF; cdr3_nt: TGTGCCAGCAGGTCCCGGACAGGGGACCCATATGGCTACACCTTC; d_call: TRBD1; clone_size: -; v_call: TRBV6-5; j_call: TRBJ1-2; cdr3_length: 15
cdr3_aa: CASSSRTVQETQYF; cdr3_nt: TGCGCCAGCAGCTCCCGGACAGTTCAAGAGACCCAGTACTTC; d_call: -; clone_size: -; v_call: TRBV5-1; j_call: TRBJ2-5; cdr3_length: 14